Here is one T cell receptor (beta chain) with its context. The antigen is unknown. The data were obtained in a study of beta chain features in type 1 diabetes. TCRB transcripts that were expressed got sequenced, as all of the isolated RNA had been reverse transcribed. The method was immunoSEQ multiplex PCR; TCRdb's version includes in-frame clones alone and lacks a portion of them. The sample lists some 130,000 clones, 7.5% to 9.5% seen once, with around 0.7% in the top ten. General study findings and limits: There were fewer insertions and more deletions at the VDJ junctions of type 1 diabetes patients. Shorter TCRB CDR3s, moderately but significantly so, marked every one of the four CD4+ subsets in Type 1 diabetes patients.

From germline, CDR1 is MDHEN and CDR2 SYDVKM. V lost 5 bases and J lost 3, with 8 bases in between. This CDR3 is built from 12 residues. The chain couples TRBV28 to TRBJ2-7; D is possibly TRBD2 (6 bases). This clonotype was obtained from a man aged 25-45 years with type 1 diabetes. The sequenced sample consisted of central memory CD4+ T cells from blood. In DNA form, the CDR3 reads TGTGCCAGCAGTCGGAGGGGCTACGAGCAGTACTTC. Translation: CASSRRGYEQYF.